This TCR beta chain was recorded in a study of blood T cell repertoires in COVID-19. This clone came up once. Produced via immunoSEQ multiplex PCR; TCRdb's table is partial and in-frame only. The sample includes about 150,000 clones, around 80% seen only once; the top ten take more than 5.5%. The V end lost 7 bases, the J end lost 8 bases, and 16 bases lay between the germline ends. The CDR3 length is 13 residues. Germline loops: CDR1 SGDLS, CDR2 YYNGEE. Input material: peripheral blood. The clonotype originates from a woman in her fifties or sixties in a cohort sampled during active or convalescent COVID-19. V gene TRBV9 combines with J gene TRBJ2-1, with a tentative D call TRBD1 (6 bases). The CDR3 protein is CASEGQGLDEQFF. Written as DNA, the CDR3 is TGTGCCAGCGAGGGGCAGGGGCTTGATGAGCAGTTCTTC.